Below, 21 T cell receptor beta chains from the same sample are listed, as sequenced in a study of blood T cell repertoires in COVID-19. The data were produced by immunoSEQ multiplex PCR, yet TCRdb's version contains in-frame clones alone and is incomplete. Among roughly 430,000 clones, about 88% were seen once, and the ten largest hold approximately 1.5%. Sequenced material: PBMCs or T cells enriched from blood (not recorded which). These receptor sequences come from a young woman who had been exposed to COVID-19.

This chain's CDR3 is CSVRSSSYNEQFF. CDR3 in DNA: TGCAGCGTCCGGTCGAGCTCCTACAATGAGCAGTTCTTC. The chain links TRBV29-1 to TRBJ2-1; D is uncertain. The CDR3 sequence is 13 residues long. Deletions cut 6 bases from V and 0 bases from J, with 9 bases between. Germline V lookup: CDR1 SQVTM, CDR2 ANQGSEA.

The V and J genes are TRBV27 and TRBJ1-4; 8 bases are shared with TRBD1. Germline values: CDR1 MNHEY, CDR2 SMNVEV (reference sequence). V trimming: 4 bases; J trimming: 1 base; junction bases outside the gene matches: 11. The CDR3 runs 18 residues. CDR3 sequence reads: CASSSLSGGAGTNEKLFF. The CDR3 nucleotides read TGTGCCAGCAGTTCCCTGTCAGGGGGCGCAGGAACTAATGAAAAACTGTTTTTT.

The rearrangement links TRBV11-2 to TRBJ2-3, with 8 nucleotides matching TRBD2. V trimming: 1 base; J trimming: 2 bases; junction bases outside the gene matches: 5. Germline loops: CDR1 SGHAT, CDR2 FQNNGV. CDR3 size: 16 residues. In DNA form, the CDR3 reads TGTGCCAGCAGCTTAGGACTAGCGAAAGACACAGATACGCAGTATTTT. The encoded protein is CASSLGLAKDTDTQYF.

This clone is a singleton in its sample. Additional DNA sequences in this sample encode the identical CDR3. The chain employs TRBV7-2 and TRBJ1-2; D is perhaps TRBD1 (6 bases). The CDR3 consists of 14 residues. The V gene's germline CDR1 is SGHTA and CDR2 FQGNSA. Trimming took off 1 base at V and 0 bases at J, with 6 bases between the two ends. DNA of the CDR3: TGTGCCAGCAGCTTAGAGGGGGCTAACTATGGCTACACCTTC. The encoded protein is CASSLEGANYGYTF. The variable domain in full, with the rest retrieved from reference TRBV7-2 and TRBJ1-2, is GAGVSQSPSNKVTEKGKDVELRCDPISGHTALYWYRQSLGQGLEFLIYFQGNSAPDKSGLPSDRFSAERTGGSVSTLTIQRTQQEDSAVYLCASSLEGANYGYTFGSGTRLTVV.

This chain connects TRBV7-2 to TRBJ1-1; D is possibly TRBD1 (5 bases). The germline gives CDR1 SGHTA, CDR2 FQGNSA. The V and J ends lost 0 bases and 1 base respectively, with 9 bases between them. This CDR3 has 15 residues. CDR3 in amino acids: CASSLAGPANTEAFF. The DNA for the CDR3 is TGTGCCAGCAGCTTAGCGGGGCCCGCGAACACTGAAGCTTTCTTT.

This rearrangement joins TRBV11-1 to TRBJ2-1; a weak D match, TRBD2 (6 bases). The CDR3 spans 15 residues. The germline gives CDR1 SGHAT, CDR2 FQDESV (reference sequence). Trimming took 1 base from V and 3 from J, leaving 10 bases between them. CDR3 DNA: TGTGCCAGCAGCTTAGGTGGCGGGAACTACAATGAGCAGTTCTTC. It yields the protein CASSLGGGNYNEQFF.

The V gene is TRBV28, the J gene TRBJ2-2; D is uncertain. Germline V gives CDR1 MDHEN, CDR2 SYDVKM. Trimming removed 6 bases from V and 4 bases from J, with 9 bases in between. This CDR3 is 13 amino acids long. The CDR3 is CASSGSGTGELFF. The CDR3 DNA reads as TGTGCCAGCAGCGGGTCGGGCACCGGGGAGCTGTTTTTT.

This sequence joins TRBV13 and TRBJ2-7, with D possibly TRBD1 on 6 matching bases. CDR1 PRHDT and CDR2 FYEKMQ come from the germline V gene (reference sequence). Between the trimmed V and J ends, which lost 1 base and 4 bases, there was a span of 11 bases. CDR3 size: 14 residues. The CDR3 sequence: CASSLVGQLYEQYF. The CDR3 DNA is TGTGCCAGCAGCTTAGTAGGACAGCTTTACGAGCAGTACTTC.

V usage is TRBV20-1 and J usage is TRBJ1-2; D remains unclear. CDR3 length equals 12 residues. From germline, CDR1 is DFQATT and CDR2 SNEGSKA (reference sequence). V lost 3 bases and J lost 8, with 13 bases in between. For the CDR3, the DNA is TGCAGTGCTAGTTGGGGTCCGGGGGGCTACACCTTC. This codes for CSASWGPGGYTF.

The chain carries TRBV7-9 and TRBJ2-7; 11 bases agree with TRBD2. The J segment lost 6 bases and the V segment lost 5 bases, leaving 6 bases of the junction unmatched. Germline CDR1 is SEHNR and CDR2 is FQNEAQ (reference sequence). This CDR3 region has 14 residues. CDR3 coding DNA: TGTGCCAGCAGCCCTCACGGGACTAGCGGCGAGCAGTACTTC. Protein: CASSPHGTSGEQYF.

The V and J genes are TRBV2 and TRBJ2-2, with TRBD2 matching 11 bases. Germline V gives CDR1 SNHLY, CDR2 FYNNEI. The junction had 7 bases not matched to a gene; V was cut back by 4 bases and J by 0 bases. The CDR3 contains 18 residues. CDR3 sequence reads: CASSGGLAGGTNTGELFF. DNA for the CDR3: TGTGCCAGCAGTGGGGGCCTAGCGGGGGGCACGAACACCGGGGAGCTGTTTTTT.

The chain links TRBV28 to TRBJ2-2, with 8 bases identical to TRBD1. The V gene end was trimmed by 6 bases and the J gene end by 4 bases; junction bases not matched to a gene: 10. Germline assignment: CDR1 MDHEN and CDR2 SYDVKM. There are 16 residues in the CDR3. The CDR3 region has the DNA TGTGCCAGCAGGACAGGGGCCAGCCGTAGCACCGGGGAGCTGTTTTTT. It specifies CASRTGASRSTGELFF.

J is TRBJ2-7 and V is TRBV5-6; TRBD1 is a possible D gene (5 bases). Deletions cut 4 bases from V and 0 bases from J, with 14 bases between. From germline, CDR1 is SGHDT and CDR2 YYEEEE. The length of the CDR3 is 15 residues. As DNA, the CDR3 is TGTGCCAGCAGCGTATTAACAGGTAACTCCTACGAGCAGTACTTC. This sequence encodes CASSVLTGNSYEQYF. Filled out from reference TRBV5-6 and TRBJ2-7, the complete variable domain reads DAGVTQSPTHLIKTRGQQVTLRCSPKSGHDTVSWYQQALGQGPQFIFQYYEEEERQRGNFPDRFSGHQFPNYSSELNVNALLLGDSALYLCASSVLTGNSYEQYFGPGTRLTVT.

The chain has TRBV19 and TRBJ2-3; no reliable D call. CDR1 and CDR2 (germline): LNHDA, SQIVND (reference sequence). The CDR3 totals 14 residues. With 3 bases removed from V and 0 bases from J, the gap between germline ends came to 7 bases. The CDR3 DNA sequence: TGTGCCAGTAGTATTAAGAGTAGCACAGATACGCAGTATTTT. It is translated as CASSIKSSTDTQYF.

The chain carries TRBV2 and TRBJ1-2, with 8 positions matching TRBD1. V shed 6 bases and J 7 bases; nucleotides not matched to a gene: 7. The CDR3 loop spans 13 amino acids. Per germline, CDR1 SNHLY and CDR2 FYNNEI. The CDR3 nucleotides are TGTGCCAGCAGCCAAAACAGGGGGATTGGCTACACCTTC. This sequence encodes CASSQNRGIGYTF. The full variable domain, completed using reference TRBV2 and TRBJ1-2, is EPEVTQTPSHQVTQMGQEVILRCVPISNHLYFYWYRQILGQKVEFLVSFYNNEISEKSEIFDDQFSVERPDGSNFTLKIRSTKLEDSAMYFCASSQNRGIGYTFGSGTRLTVV.

The chain combines TRBV11-2 with TRBJ2-3, with D unclear. V gave up 1 base and J gave up 9 bases, with 8 bases separating them. This CDR3 has 12 amino acids. Germline loops: CDR1 SGHAT, CDR2 FQNNGV. CDR3 protein: CASSLVGATQYF. As DNA, the CDR3 is TGTGCCAGCAGCTTAGTTGGTGCGACGCAGTATTTT. Variable domain in full (rest from reference TRBV11-2 and TRBJ2-3): EAGVAQSPRYKIIEKRQSVAFWCNPISGHATLYWYQQILGQGPKLLIQFQNNGVVDDSQLPKDRFSAERLKGVDSTLKIQPAKLEDSAVYLCASSLVGATQYFGPGTRLTVL.

The rearrangement uses TRBV7-3 and TRBJ1-1, with 9 bases matching TRBD1. The J segment lost 4 bases and the V segment lost 5 bases, leaving 5 bases of the junction unmatched. From germline, CDR1 is SGHTA and CDR2 FQGTGA. The CDR3 runs 14 residues. Written as DNA, the CDR3 is TGTGCCAGCAGCCCGGGACAGGGACGCACTGAAGCTTTCTTT. Amino acids: CASSPGQGRTEAFF.

The chain links TRBV7-2 to TRBJ1-2; D possibly corresponds to TRBD1 (6 bases). V lost 5 bases to trimming and J lost 7 bases, with 17 bases between them. The germline CDR1 and CDR2 sequences are SGHTA and FQGNSA. The CDR3 sequence is 14 residues long. The CDR3 DNA is TGTGCCAGCAGCCCTACCTTGAGGGGGAGTGGCTACACCTTC. It is translated as CASSPTLRGSGYTF.

A note on this clone: In the same sample, other DNA sequences code for this CDR3. This chain links TRBV7-2 with TRBJ2-2; D uncertain. V was cut by 1 base and J by 2 bases, with 8 bases left in between. CDR3 length equals 15 residues. Germline assignment: CDR1 SGHTA and CDR2 FQGNSA. CDR3 protein: CASSLGARNTGELFF. The CDR3, as DNA: TGTGCCAGCAGCTTAGGGGCCAGAAACACCGGGGAGCTGTTTTTT.

On this clone itself: At one end the junction does not follow the germline gene, possibly because of a read error. J is TRBJ1-1 and V is TRBV7-9; maybe TRBD1 (5 bases). Germline V lookup: CDR1 SEHNR, CDR2 FQNEAQ (reference sequence). This CDR3 region has 14 residues. For the CDR3, the DNA is TGCGCCAGCAGCTCCCGACAGACGAACACTGAAGCTTTCTTT. Translation: CASSSRQTNTEAFF.

This clone was found a few times. This chain joins TRBV15 and TRBJ2-2, with D possibly TRBD1 on 6 matching bases. Trimming shortened V by 5 bases and J by 5 bases, and 18 bases separated the two germline ends. The CDR3 extends over 16 amino acids. CDR1 is LNHNV and CDR2 is YYDKDF in the germline V gene (reference sequence). The CDR3, as DNA: TGTGCCACCAGCGGTAACAGGGCCCTTCAGACCGGGGAGCTGTTTTTT. Translation gives CATSGNRALQTGELFF.